These T cell receptor beta chains were read from a single sample in a study of blood T cell repertoires in COVID-19. The data were produced by immunoSEQ multiplex PCR, yet TCRdb's version contains in-frame clones alone and is incomplete. This sample has 350,000 to 450,000 clones, with around 84% found just once. The sequenced sample was peripheral blood. Source of these receptors: a woman between 18 and 30 years old with acute or convalescent COVID-19. The CDR3 runs from the conserved cysteine through the conserved F or W. D genes are given only for firm matches. The size field is filled for only some rows; it gives once, few, many or a size class.

j_gene | v_gene | d_gene | abundance | CDR3nt | CDR3aa
TRBJ2-3 | TRBV5-1 | TRBD2 | NA | TGCGCCAGCAGCTTTAATCCTAGCGGGGGGCAAGCAGATACGCAGTATTTT | CASSFNPSGGQADTQYF
TRBJ2-7 | TRBV6-5 | TRBD1 | NA | TGTGCCAGCAGGAGGGACAGTTCCTACGAGCAGTACTTC | CASRRDSSYEQYF
TRBJ2-5 | TRBV6-6 | TRBD1 | NA | TGTGCCAGCAGGCAGGGGGCGCTTGAGGAGACCCAGTACTTC | CASRQGALEETQYF
TRBJ2-3 | TRBV28 | NA | NA | TGTGCCAGCAGTTTTCCAGCGGAGGACACAGATACGCAGTATTTT | CASSFPAEDTDTQYF
TRBJ1-5 | TRBV6-6 | NA | few | TGTGCCAGCAGTTGGCTACAGGGAAATCAGCCCCAGCATTTT | CASSWLQGNQPQHF
TRBJ1-2 | TRBV12-3/TRBV12-4 | NA | NA | TGTGCCAGCAGTTTGCTACGGAACTATGGCTACACCTTC | CASSLLRNYGYTF
TRBJ2-1 | TRBV28 | TRBD2 | few | TGTGCCAGCGCCCAAGGGGGGAAAGGGCCTAGCGGGAGTCATGACAATGAGCAGTTCTTC | CASAQGGKGPSGSHDNEQFF
TRBJ1-2 | TRBV6-6 | TRBD1 | NA | TGTGCCAGCATGTGGACAGGGGGCCAAGATGGCTACACCTTC | CASMWTGGQDGYTF
TRBJ1-1 | TRBV15 | NA | NA | TGTGCCACCAGCAGAAGCAGGGGGAACACTGAAGCTTTCTTT | CATSRSRGNTEAFF
TRBJ1-5 | TRBV5-1 | TRBD1 | NA | TGCGCCAGCAGCTTGGGACAGGGGCAGCCCCAGCATTTT | CASSLGQGQPQHF
TRBJ2-1 | TRBV30 | TRBD1 | NA | TGTGCCTGGAGTGGAATACAGGGGTCTAAAAGGAACAATGAGCAGTTCTTC | CAWSGIQGSKRNNEQFF
TRBJ2-1 | TRBV7-9 | TRBD2 | NA | TGTGCCAGCAGCTTAGGGTTAGTGGGACTAGCGGGAGTCGATGAGCAGTTCTTC | CASSLGLVGLAGVDEQFF
TRBJ2-7 | TRBV29-1 | TRBD2 | NA | TGCAGCGTTGAAGGAGGTCTAGCGGGAATTACCTACGAGCAGTACTTC | CSVEGGLAGITYEQYF
TRBJ2-1 | TRBV10-2 | TRBD2 | NA | TGCGCCAGCAGTGAGAGCCCCGGACTAGTTACCTACAATGAGCAGTTCTTC | CASSESPGLVTYNEQFF
TRBJ2-7 | TRBV18 | TRBD1 | NA | TGTGCCAGCTCACTAGGACAGGGTGGGAGCTCCTACGAGCAGTACTTC | CASSLGQGGSSYEQYF
TRBJ2-3 | TRBV28 | NA | few | TGTGCCAGCAGTGAACCGACAGGAGCAGATACGCAGTATTTT | CASSEPTGADTQYF
TRBJ1-1 | TRBV27 | TRBD1 | NA | TGTGCCAGCAGGAAGACAGGGTCCCACATGAACACTGAAGCTTTCTTT | CASRKTGSHMNTEAFF
TRBJ2-1 | TRBV15 | TRBD1 | NA | TGTGCCACCAGCAGAGGGTTGGGACAGGGGGATGAGCAGTTCTTC | CATSRGLGQGDEQFF
TRBJ1-5 | TRBV12-5 | TRBD1 | NA | TGTGCTAGTGTCAACAGGGGGCTCAGCAATCAGCCCCAGCATTTT | CASVNRGLSNQPQHF
TRBJ2-3 | TRBV2 | TRBD2 | NA | TGTGCCAGCAGATATGGGGGGGGCACAGATACGCAGTATTTT | CASRYGGGTDTQYF
TRBJ2-7 | TRBV18 | NA | NA | TGTGCCAGCTCATCGACAGGTTTATCGGGCTACGAGCAGTACTTC | CASSSTGLSGYEQYF
TRBJ2-3 | TRBV5-1 | TRBD2 | NA | TGCGCCAGCAGCCCCCGACTAGCGGGAGGGCCCACAGATACGCAGTATTTT | CASSPRLAGGPTDTQYF
TRBJ2-1 | TRBV27 | TRBD2 | NA | TGTGCCAGCAGGGCTAGCGGGAGTGGGTTATCGGTTGAGCAGTTCTTC | CASRASGSGLSVEQFF
TRBJ2-1 | TRBV27 | TRBD2 | once | TGTGCCAGCAGTCCGGGGACTAGCGGGAGTGGTGAGCAGTTCTTC | CASSPGTSGSGEQFF